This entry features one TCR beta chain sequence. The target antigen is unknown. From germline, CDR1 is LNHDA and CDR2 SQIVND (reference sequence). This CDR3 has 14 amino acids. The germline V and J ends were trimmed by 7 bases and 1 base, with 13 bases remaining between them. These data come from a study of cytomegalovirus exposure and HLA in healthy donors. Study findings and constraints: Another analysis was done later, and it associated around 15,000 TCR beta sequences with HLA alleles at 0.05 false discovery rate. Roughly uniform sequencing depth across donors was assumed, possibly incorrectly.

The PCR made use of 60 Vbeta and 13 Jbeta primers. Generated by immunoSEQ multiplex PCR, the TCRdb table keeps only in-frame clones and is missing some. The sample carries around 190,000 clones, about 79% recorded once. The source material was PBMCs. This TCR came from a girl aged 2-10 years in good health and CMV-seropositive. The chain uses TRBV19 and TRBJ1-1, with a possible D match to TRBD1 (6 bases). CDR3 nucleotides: TGTGCCAGTACCATCCTACAGGGGAACACTGAAGCTTTCTTT. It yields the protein CASTILQGNTEAFF. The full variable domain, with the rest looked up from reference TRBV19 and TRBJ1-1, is DGGITQSPKYLFRKEGQNVTLSCEQNLNHDAMYWYRQDPGQGLRLIYYSQIVNDFQKGDIAEGYSVSREKKESFPLTVTSAQKNPTAFYLCASTILQGNTEAFFGQGTRLTVV.